This record concerns one T cell receptor beta chain sequence. Its antigen is unknown. Base qualities are missing; no much larger clone stands one base away. CD8 naive samples were CD45RO-negative cells positively selected for CCR7, giving a CD45RA+CCR7+ population that excluded TemRA cells. The donors were healthy, HIV-negative adults with no recently reported acute infections or vaccinations. Only Caucasian adults living in Nashville, Tennessee, USA were represented among the donors. Blood was collected by leukapheresis, and PBMCs were isolated by Ficoll-Histopaque density gradient centrifugation and then cryopreserved in liquid nitrogen vapor phase. Analytical flow cytometry was used to check the purity and quantity of every magnetically sorted T cell population. Each sorted fraction had its genomic DNA isolated and then quantified by UV absorbance on a Nanodrop 2000c. V and J are trimmed by 7 bases and 4 bases, and the gene matches miss 6 bases of the junction. From cysteine to phenylalanine, the CDR3 is 14 amino acids long. The DNA shown is the 42-base CDR3, in frame from base 1. Via the germline V gene, CDR1 is MDHEN and CDR2 SYDVKM.

The sample comes from a study of shared clonotypes between healthy human individuals (dated by TCRdb to 2019 to 2021). About the full investigation: A few men and a couple of women, aged 18 to 49 years, made up the cohort. Leukapheresis yielded between about 0.9 and 9 billion PBMCs per donor. Per donor, three plates each were used for CD4 naive and CD4 memory, two for CD8 naive, and one for CD8 memory. To increase sequencing depth and limit assay-specific biases, TCR repertoire library preparation and sequencing were carried out by different laboratories using diverse techniques. To estimate repertoire size and how much clonotypes are shared between individuals, the study performed deep sequencing of blood TCR repertoires from five healthy adults. Paper-wide results and their limitations: Because the study included only a small number of donors, the genetic and exposure-history diversity represented was limited. Estimated clonotype richness was generally larger for naive than for memory subsets. Rarefaction of sorted-subset datasets indicated incomplete sequencing despite the large sequencing depth. Compared with non-shared clonotypes, the clonotypes found in all four sorted-subset donors had higher generation probabilities. Sharing across several donors was observed for roughly 5.4% of naive CD4, about 3.2% of naive CD8, roughly 2.3% of memory CD4, and about 0.4% of memory CD8 clonotypes. Sampling was restricted to blood, and TCR repertoires in tissue are likely to differ from TCR repertoires in blood. Pairwise subsampling indicated that sequencing depth was expected to affect the degree of clonotype sharing among donors.

Using the deep immunoSEQ assay, TCR CDR3 regions were amplified from genomic DNA by multiplex PCR. Genomic DNA extracted from each cell subset was distributed evenly over all wells of several immunoSEQ 96-well plates, and each plate served as one replicate. For sorted subsets, about 200 ng genomic DNA, equal to tens of thousands of T cell genomes, was loaded into each replicate PCR. Purified libraries were quantified with a Qubit 3.0 fluorometer, sized on a Bioanalyzer 2100, and re-quantified with the KAPA Library Quantification kit. A separate single-read 150-cycle Illumina NextSeq 550 flow cell was used to sequence each immunoSEQ 96-well plate. The source study handled its data this way. The immunoSEQ output contained only junctional sequences without quality scores, so filtering could not match that applied to full-length reads. To assign V/J genes and CDR3, sequences were annotated against IMGT germline references using PyIR, a Python wrapper for IgBLAST v1.9. Any read was removed if the V/J assignment was weak (E-value above 1e-6), the CDR3 was missing, or the read contained stop codons, out-of-frame junctions, or ambiguous translated residues. V3J clonotypes were defined by identical inferred V gene, J gene, and CDR3 amino acid sequence. Percentage overlap between repertoires was calculated by dividing the number of shared unique clonotypes by the size of the smaller repertoire. RTK rarefaction, the Chao1 estimator, and Recon v2.1 estimates of unobserved clonotypes were used to assess repertoire richness. Generation probabilities were computed with OLGA for all TCRbeta clonotypes obtained by the gDNA method from four donors. TCRdb obtained this table from immuneACCESS and retained in-frame rearrangements with V and J assigned. These tables miss some clones; where compared with another copy, unresolved V genes account for less than half of the shortfall, and the remainder is unexplained. That table furnishes V, J and clone size, whereas the DNA furnished D and trimming. Across this sample there are about 2 million clones, with roughly 94% seen only once. The ten largest clones capture 1% to 1.5% of the sample.

The specimen was naive CD8+ T cells sorted from blood. In the paper's terms, the cell subset or site label means: CD45RA+CCR7+. The TCR was taken from a man younger than 35 in good health. The chain uses TRBV28 and TRBJ2-2, with 7 bases in between that match TRBD1. The DNA sequence is TGTGCCAGCAACCTACAGGGGACCACCGGGGAGCTGTTTTTT. Its product reads: CASNLQGTTGELFF.